Here is one TCR beta chain with its context. What it recognizes is unknown. Trimming stripped 1 base from V and 4 bases from J, with 7 bases between. The germline V gene encodes CDR1 PRHDT and CDR2 FYEKMQ (reference sequence). The CDR3 is 13 residues long. This record comes from a study of shared clonotypes between healthy human individuals. Regarding the study as a whole: Shared across a handful of donors were around 5% of the naive CD4 clonotypes. Clonotype sharing across donors was expected to vary with sequencing depth.

The authors distributed each subset's genomic DNA evenly over several immunoSEQ plates. Profiled with immunoSEQ multiplex PCR; TCRdb holds only in-frame clones, not every one. The sample lists 650,000 to 700,000 clones; around 91% were seen once. This chain joins TRBV13 and TRBJ1-1; D might be TRBD1 (5 bases). Source material: memory CD8+ T cells from PBMCs. Stated subset: CD45RO+ cells pooled with CCR7-negative TemRA cells. The sequence was obtained from a man between 18 and 29 years old in good health. Some clones in this sample may be carry-over from other donors' samples. The CDR3 DNA follows: TGTGCCAGCAGCTTAGTTGGGGCCACTGAAGCTTTCTTT. As protein: CASSLVGATEAFF.